This T cell receptor (beta chain) was recorded in a study of cytomegalovirus exposure and HLA in healthy donors. CDR3 length: 15 amino acids. The germline V gene encodes CDR1 SGHNT and CDR2 YYREEE (reference sequence). V gave up 3 bases and J gave up 4 bases; unmatched junction bases: 7. The PCR ran on 60 Vbeta and 13 Jbeta primers. Produced via immunoSEQ multiplex PCR; TCRdb's table is partial and in-frame only. The sample gives some 190,000 clones, 75% to 85% of which show up once; around 1.5% is in the top ten. The chain recombines TRBV5-4 with TRBJ1-1; 9 bases align to TRBD1. The sequencing sample was made of PBMCs. The TCR was taken from a man aged 18 to 29 in good health and CMV-seronegative. Here the CDR3 reads CASSWDREQTTEAFF. In DNA, the CDR3 is TGTGCCAGCAGCTGGGACAGGGAACAGACCACTGAAGCTTTCTTT. The full variable domain, its missing parts supplied by reference TRBV5-4 and TRBJ1-1, is ETGVTQSPTHLIKTRGQQVTLRCSSQSGHNTVSWYQQALGQGPQFIFQYYREEENGRGNFPPRFSGLQFPNYSSELNVNALELDDSALYLCASSWDREQTTEAFFGQGTRLTVV.